Listed below are T cell receptor beta chains from one sample, sequenced in a study of blood T cell repertoires in COVID-19. Using immunoSEQ multiplex PCR, the repertoire was profiled, and TCRdb retains in-frame clones only, with some absent. The sample holds some 96,000 clones, roughly 87% seen once. Input material: peripheral blood. These receptors came from a man between 25 and 39 years old in a cohort sampled during active COVID-19. CDR3s include the opening cysteine and the closing phenylalanine or tryptophan. D genes are given only for firm matches. Only some rows state a clone size, as once, few, many or a class for expanded clones.

V gene,J gene,D gene,clone size,CDR3 protein,CDR3 DNA
TRBV12-5,TRBJ1-5,TRBD1,NA,CASGLGWTGIRQPQHF,TGTGCTAGTGGTTTGGGGTGGACAGGGATCCGTCAGCCCCAGCATTTT
TRBV6-5,TRBJ1-3,NA,NA,CASRQISGNTIYF,TGTGCCAGCAGGCAGATCTCTGGAAACACCATATATTTT
TRBV6-5,TRBJ1-2,TRBD1,NA,CASGYDRDYYGYTF,TGTGCCAGCGGCTACGACAGGGACTACTATGGCTACACCTTC
TRBV27,TRBJ2-3,TRBD1,NA,CASSSPGGWADTQYF,TGTGCCAGCAGTTCCCCAGGGGGCTGGGCAGATACGCAGTATTTT
TRBV3-1/TRBV3-2,TRBJ2-1,TRBD1,NA,CASSLGTGGHNEQFF,TGTGCCAGCAGTCTCGGGACAGGGGGACACAATGAGCAGTTCTTC
TRBV30,TRBJ1-2,TRBD1,once,CAWGQGVRKSYGYTF,TGTGCCTGGGGGCAGGGGGTGCGGAAATCTTATGGCTACACCTTC
TRBV5-8,TRBJ2-5,NA,NA,CASSPIGGSETQYF,TGTGCCAGCAGCCCTATAGGGGGTTCGGAGACCCAGTACTTC
TRBV2,TRBJ2-5,NA,NA,CASRAPGGGIGSETQYF,TGTGCCAGCAGGGCGCCGGGCGGCGGGATCGGGAGCGAGACCCAGTACTTC
TRBV5-3,TRBJ2-7,NA,NA,CARSSRDSSYEQYF,TGTGCCAGAAGCTCGCGGGACAGCTCCTACGAGCAGTACTTC
TRBV3-1/TRBV3-2,TRBJ1-2,NA,NA,CASSQELGGTNNYGYTF,TGTGCCAGCAGCCAAGAGTTGGGAGGGACCAATAACTATGGCTACACCTTC
TRBV10-1,TRBJ2-3,TRBD2,NA,CASPQRTSLTDTQYF,TGCGCCAGCCCACAAAGGACTAGCCTCACAGATACGCAGTATTTT
TRBV30,TRBJ1-5,NA,NA,CAWSVGAGYSNQPQHF,TGTGCCTGGAGTGTAGGGGCGGGGTATAGCAATCAGCCCCAGCATTTT
TRBV5-1,TRBJ2-6,NA,NA,CASSAPGLSGANVLTF,TGCGCCAGCAGCGCTCCGGGACTCTCTGGGGCCAACGTCCTGACTTTC
TRBV4-1,TRBJ2-7,TRBD2,NA,CASSQEDSGGYEQYF,TGCGCCAGCAGCCAAGAAGATAGCGGGGGCTACGAGCAGTACTTC
TRBV5-1,TRBJ2-1,TRBD2,NA,CASSQRGGNDEQFF,TGCGCCAGCTCTCAGCGGGGGGGTAACGATGAGCAGTTCTTC
TRBV2,TRBJ1-1,TRBD1,NA,CASSDRQGAEAFF,TGTGCCAGCAGTGATCGACAGGGCGCTGAAGCTTTCTTT
TRBV24-1,TRBJ2-5,TRBD1,NA,CATATGVQETQYF,TGTGCCACCGCGACAGGGGTACAGGAGACCCAGTACTTC
TRBV12-3/TRBV12-4,TRBJ1-1,NA,NA,CASSFHKQAFF,TGTGCCAGCAGTTTTCATAAGCAAGCTTTCTTT
TRBV5-6,TRBJ1-1,TRBD1,NA,CASSPGTGIMDTEAFF,TGTGCCAGCAGCCCAGGGACAGGGATCATGGACACTGAAGCTTTCTTT
TRBV10-3,TRBJ2-5,NA,NA,CAISERGQETQYF,TGTGCCATCAGTGAGAGGGGCCAAGAGACCCAGTACTTC
TRBV5-1,TRBJ2-7,TRBD1,NA,CASTETGTNEQYF,TGCGCCAGCACCGAGACAGGGACCAACGAGCAGTACTTC
TRBV6-5,TRBJ2-7,NA,NA,CASSYSPGVEQYF,TGTGCCAGCAGTTACTCGCCAGGGGTCGAGCAGTACTTC
TRBV29-1,TRBJ2-3,TRBD2,NA,CSVEGGLLLAGRDTQYF,TGCAGCGTTGAAGGAGGCCTCCTACTAGCGGGGAGGGATACGCAGTATTTT
TRBV12-3/TRBV12-4,TRBJ2-7,NA,NA,CASSDGARGQYF,TGTGCCAGCAGCGACGGAGCCCGGGGGCAGTACTTC
TRBV7-9,TRBJ2-5,TRBD1,NA,CASSAQGQVRETQYF,TGTGCCAGCAGCGCTCAGGGACAGGTCCGGGAGACCCAGTACTTC
TRBV11-2,TRBJ2-4,TRBD1,NA,CASSTTTGENIQYF,TGTGCCAGCAGCACCACGACAGGGGAAAACATTCAGTACTTC
TRBV30,TRBJ2-5,TRBD2,NA,CAWSPSRGVQTQYF,TGTGCCTGGAGTCCATCGCGGGGGGTGCAGACCCAGTACTTC
TRBV2,TRBJ1-5,NA,NA,CASSGESLSNQPQHF,TGTGCCAGCAGTGGGGAGTCCCTTAGCAATCAGCCCCAGCATTTT
TRBV21-1,TRBJ2-2,NA,NA,CASSKERESAGQGPTGELFF,TGTGCCAGCAGCAAAGAAAGGGAGTCAGCCGGACAGGGACCCACCGGGGAGCTGTTTTTT
TRBV5-1,TRBJ2-1,TRBD2,NA,CASSLRSGGRRGDNEQFF,TGCGCCAGCAGCTTGAGGAGCGGGGGGCGGAGGGGCGACAATGAGCAGTTCTTC
TRBV27,TRBJ1-1,NA,once,CASSPSSSGNTEAFF,TGTGCCAGCAGTCCCTCCAGCTCAGGGAACACTGAAGCTTTCTTT
TRBV19,TRBJ2-2,TRBD1,NA,CASRRQGPGELFF,TGTGCCAGTAGGCGACAGGGCCCCGGGGAACTGTTTTTT
TRBV5-1,TRBJ1-4,NA,once,CASSLGGLGEKLFF,TGCGCCAGCAGCTTGGGAGGGCTGGGTGAAAAACTGTTTTTT
TRBV4-3,TRBJ2-3,TRBD1,NA,CASSQGTGATDTQYF,TGCGCCAGCAGCCAAGGAACAGGGGCAACAGATACGCAGTATTTT
TRBV2,TRBJ1-1,NA,NA,CASIREMNTEAFF,TGTGCCAGCATTCGGGAAATGAACACTGAAGCTTTCTTT
TRBV19,TRBJ1-1,NA,NA,CASSPGRGGSTEAFF,TGTGCCAGTAGTCCGGGTCGGGGCGGGAGCACTGAAGCTTTCTTT
TRBV5-1,TRBJ2-2,TRBD1,NA,CASSPGQGDTGELFF,TGCGCCAGCAGCCCAGGACAGGGCGACACCGGGGAGCTGTTTTTT
TRBV5-6,TRBJ1-2,NA,once,CASSLSGYGYTF,TGTGCCAGCAGCCTGTCAGGTTATGGCTACACCTTC
TRBV7-9,TRBJ1-6,NA,NA,CASSPPNNGSPLHF,TGTGCCAGCAGCCCCCCCAACAATGGTTCACCCCTCCACTTT
TRBV2,TRBJ1-1,NA,NA,CASSEVRFSRRRNSGAFF,TGTGCCAGCAGTGAAGTTCGTTTTTCTAGGCGGAGAAATAGTGGAGCTTTCTTT
TRBV7-2,TRBJ1-4,NA,NA,CASSWTAFDEKLFF,TGTGCCAGCAGCTGGACAGCCTTCGATGAAAAACTGTTTTTT
TRBV10-3,TRBJ2-2,TRBD1,NA,CAMGQHTGELFF,TGTGCCATGGGACAGCACACCGGGGAGCTGTTTTTT
TRBV5-4,TRBJ2-7,TRBD1,once,CASSPGTGTGEQYF,TGTGCCAGCAGTCCTGGGACAGGGACCGGCGAGCAGTACTTC
TRBV30,TRBJ2-1,TRBD2,NA,CAWSVLAAYNEQFF,TGTGCCTGGAGTGTACTAGCGGCCTACAATGAGCAGTTCTTC
TRBV7-9,TRBJ2-7,NA,NA,CASSFDGTYEQYF,TGTGCCAGCAGCTTCGACGGGACCTACGAGCAGTACTTC
TRBV27,TRBJ1-6,TRBD1,NA,CASSIRQGEGSPLHF,TGTGCCAGCAGTATAAGACAGGGCGAAGGGTCACCCCTCCACTTT
TRBV10-3,TRBJ2-3,TRBD1,NA,CAISEYTGGTDTQYF,TGTGCCATCAGTGAGTATACAGGGGGCACAGATACGCAGTATTTT
TRBV6-5,TRBJ1-2,TRBD1,NA,CASSSPGTGYGYTF,TGTGCCAGCAGTTCACCGGGGACAGGGTATGGCTACACCTTC
TRBV19,TRBJ1-3,NA,NA,CASSIYDISSGNTIYF,TGTGCCAGTAGTATTTATGACATATCCTCTGGAAACACCATATATTTT
TRBV7-9,TRBJ1-2,NA,NA,CASSFTGGGYTF,TGTGCCAGCAGCTTCACAGGCGGAGGCTACACCTTC
TRBV3-1/TRBV3-2,TRBJ1-1,TRBD1,NA,CASSQDRGTAEAFF,TGTGCCAGCAGCCAAGATAGAGGGACAGCTGAAGCTTTCTTT
TRBV29-1,TRBJ1-2,NA,NA,CSVGGGIDYGYTF,TGCAGCGTTGGTGGAGGGATCGACTATGGCTACACCTTC